The following is a T cell receptor (beta chain) sequence with its context. This clone is considered medium-sized (0.01 to 0.1%). Its antigen target is currently unknown. No much larger clone is present one base from it, and per-base qualities are unavailable. Collaborating institutions collected whole blood in K2EDTA tubes following their own protocols. Collaborator samples were shipped for TCRbeta analysis as frozen whole blood, isolated PBMCs, or DNA extracted from either sample type. The germline V and J ends show losses of 6 bases and 7 bases respectively, and no gene match explains 0 bases of the junction. As encoded in the germline V gene (reference sequence), CDR1 is MNHNY while CDR2 is SVGAGI. The CDR3 holds 12 amino acids from the cysteine to the phenylalanine. This entry keeps only the CDR3 DNA: 36 bases, framed from base 1. This sample was taken from a study of blood T cell repertoires in COVID-19 (dated by TCRdb to 2018 to 2021). In the study overall: Collaborator samples came from the United States, Italy and Spain and covered acute and convalescent phases of COVID-19. The samples were drawn from two sources: the first 160 participants of the ongoing ImmuneRACE study, and about 1,300 subjects contributed by 6 global collaborators. The dataset comprised deeply sampled blood TCRbeta repertoires from subjects exposed to, actively infected with, or recovered from COVID-19. The repertoires were released in a freely available public database meant as a resource for research on the immune response to SARS-CoV-2. Nearly every sample came with metadata listing a de-identified subject ID, COVID-19 status, age in years and sex. The prospective study material was composed of cDNA or gDNA derived from T cells, B-cell-depleted T cells, or PBMCs. Where available, HLA class I and class II types were obtained from metadata supplied by the sample provider rather than from assay-based typing. Study-wide findings and limitations: The quantity of clinical and demographic metadata differed by source and by participant and was supplied without curation.

TCRbeta CDR3 regions were amplified from genomic DNA by means of the immunoSEQ Assay, a bias-controlled multiplex PCR. Regarding the original processing steps: Nucleated cell counts per sample were estimated from amplification of reference gene primers within the assay. Sequence reads were collapsed and filtered to measure the absolute abundance of every unique TCRbeta CDR3 rearrangement. For each sample, productive Simpson clonality was calculated as the square root of Simpson's diversity index across productive rearrangements. The clones in this table, taken by TCRdb from immuneACCESS, are in-frame only. Not every clone is retained; where verified, under half of the shortfall comes from an unresolved V gene, and the cause of the rest is unknown. The V and J calls and clone size are taken from that table; D and trimming were inferred from the DNA. The sample table shows about 140,000 clones, and 85% to 90% are seen once. Roughly 8% of the sample is in the top ten clones.

What was sequenced was peripheral blood. The chain was built from TRBV6-6 and TRBJ1-4; TRBD1 aligns with 9 central bases. This clonotype was sampled from a woman aged 55-70 years with acute or convalescent COVID-19. CDR3 sequence: CASRDRGEKLFF. The DNA sequence is TGTGCCAGCAGGGACAGGGGTGAAAAACTGTTTTTT.